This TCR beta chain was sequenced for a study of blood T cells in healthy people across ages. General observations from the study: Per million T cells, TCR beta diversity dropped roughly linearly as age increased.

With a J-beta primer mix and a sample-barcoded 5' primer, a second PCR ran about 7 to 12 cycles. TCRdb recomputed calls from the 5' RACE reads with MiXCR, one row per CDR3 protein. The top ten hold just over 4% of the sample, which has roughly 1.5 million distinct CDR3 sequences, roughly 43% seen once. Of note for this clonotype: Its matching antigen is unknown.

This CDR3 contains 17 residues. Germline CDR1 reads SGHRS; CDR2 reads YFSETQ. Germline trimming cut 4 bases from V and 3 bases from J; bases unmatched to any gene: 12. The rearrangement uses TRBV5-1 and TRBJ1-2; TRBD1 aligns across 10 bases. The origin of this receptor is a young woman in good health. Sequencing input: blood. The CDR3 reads CASSGLGDRGHDYGYTF. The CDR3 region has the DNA TGCGCCAGCAGCGGATTAGGAGACAGGGGGCATGACTATGGCTACACCTTC.